Shown below are 15 T cell receptor beta chains from a single sample sequenced in a study of vaccination effects on CD4 cells after COVID-19 (dated by TCRdb to between 2021 and 2024). Library preparation employed the immunoSEQ multiplex PCR assay. In TCRdb, the immuneACCESS table is reduced to in-frame sequences with V and J assigned. These tables do not hold every clone; where another copy was compared, an unresolved V gene accounts for under half, and the others remain unexplained. The sample profile shows about 24,000 clones; about 70% of them were found once. The ten largest clonotypes hold 7.5% to 8.5% of the sample. The ViraFEST assay stimulated PBMC with viral peptide pools and then used TCR sequencing to identify antigen-specific CD4+ T cell clonotypes by expansion. After about 9 days of culture, CD4+ T cells were isolated with the EasySep CD4+ T cell isolation kit. Each participant received two doses of an mRNA SARS-CoV-2 vaccine, either BNT162b2 or mRNA-1273.

For these receptors, no antigen is known. The source was CD4+ T cells from PBMCs cultured with SARS-CoV-2 spike peptides, collected after COVID-19 vaccination. This specimen's cell subset or site label, per the study, means: SARS-CoV-2 spike overlapping peptide pool stimulation. Receptors were obtained from a human donor who received a COVID-19 vaccine.

This chain joins TRBV19 and TRBJ1-1, with 7 bases fitting TRBD1. Trimming cost V 6 bases and J 4 bases; bases outside gene matches: 8. The CDR3 contains 14 residues. The V gene's germline CDR1 is LNHDA and CDR2 SQIVND (reference sequence). The CDR3: CASSLTGKGTEAFF. The CDR3 DNA reads as TGTGCCAGTAGCCTGACAGGGAAGGGCACTGAAGCTTTCTTT.

This clone was counted between two and nine times. The V gene is TRBV4-1, the J gene TRBJ2-2; 8 positions match TRBD1. The V gene's germline CDR1 is MGHRA and CDR2 YSYEKL. Unmatched junction bases numbered 3, after V lost 0 bases and J lost 0 bases. The CDR3 has 17 residues. Here the CDR3 reads CASSQEATGANTGELFF. CDR3 bases: TGCGCCAGCAGCCAAGAGGCGACAGGGGCGAACACCGGGGAGCTGTTTTTT.

The gene calls are TRBV28 and TRBJ1-2, with TRBD1 identical over 7 bases. The CDR3 length is 16 residues. With V trimmed by 2 bases and J by 4 bases, 10 bases remained unmatched. Germline loops: CDR1 MDHEN, CDR2 SYDVKM. In DNA form, the CDR3 reads TGTGCCAGCAGTTTAGGACAGGAAAGGTACGGCTATGGCTACACCTTC. It specifies CASSLGQERYGYGYTF.

The chain carries TRBV7-2 and TRBJ2-5, with 9 bases lining up with TRBD2. From germline, CDR1 is SGHTA and CDR2 FQGNSA. The CDR3 consists of 16 residues. Trimming cost V 2 bases and J 5 bases; bases outside gene matches: 9. The CDR3 bases are TGTGCCAGCAGCTTAAACGTAGCGGGAGTTCATGAGACCCAGTACTTC. It specifies CASSLNVAGVHETQYF.

The sample holds a few counts of this clone. The chain joins TRBV7-9 to TRBJ2-1; D possibly corresponds to TRBD2 (5 bases). Trimming removed 1 base at V and 13 bases at J, with 11 bases between. Germline lookup yields CDR1 SEHNR and CDR2 FQNEAQ (reference sequence). There are 12 residues in the CDR3. As DNA, the CDR3 is TGTGCCAGCAGCTTAGGATCCGAGGGTCAGTTCTTC. Its protein is CASSLGSEGQFF.

This sequence joins TRBV13 and TRBJ2-7; the D is unclear. Germline CDR1 PRHDT, CDR2 FYEKMQ (reference sequence). This CDR3 has 12 residues. Trimming cost V 5 bases and J 2 bases, with 7 bases left between them. The CDR3 here is CASSRRTYEQYF. The CDR3 bases are TGTGCCAGCAGCCGACGAACCTACGAGCAGTACTTC.

The chain joins TRBV19 to TRBJ2-6; 11 bases fit TRBD2. The germline gives CDR1 LNHDA, CDR2 SQIVND (reference sequence). V was clipped by 4 bases and J by 1 base; unmatched bases: 15. CDR3 size: 21 residues. The CDR3 DNA reads as TGTGCCAGTAGTAGTATCACGGGACTAGCGGAGGCCCCTTCTGGGGCCAACGTCCTGACTTTC. Translation gives CASSSITGLAEAPSGANVLTF.

This clone has only a few counts. V is TRBV6-5 and J is TRBJ2-2; weak D call: TRBD1 (5 bases). Germline V gene data show CDR1 as MNHEY and CDR2 as SVGAGI. The CDR3 has 14 residues. Trimming stripped 4 bases from V and 0 bases from J, with 6 bases between. The CDR3 loop reads CASSSTANTGELFF. The CDR3 DNA reads TGTGCCAGCAGTTCGACAGCGAACACCGGGGAGCTGTTTTTT.

This rearrangement joins TRBV7-9 to TRBJ2-7; 14 bases are shared with TRBD2. The V gene end was trimmed by 5 bases and the J gene end by 5 bases; junction bases not matched to a gene: 5. Per the germline V gene, CDR1 is SEHNR and CDR2 is FQNEAQ (reference sequence). The CDR3 totals 15 residues. For the CDR3, the DNA is TGTGCCAGCAGCCCCCGACTAGCGGGAGGGGACGAGCAGTACTTC. This sequence encodes CASSPRLAGGDEQYF. Full variable domain (rest looked up from reference TRBV7-9 and TRBJ2-7): DTGVSQNPRHKITKRGQNVTFRCDPISEHNRLYWYRQTLGQGPEFLTYFQNEAQLEKSRLLSDRFSAERPKGSFSTLEIQRTEQGDSAMYLCASSPRLAGGDEQYFGPGTRLTVT.

In this sample, this clone turned up once. The CDR3 sequence is CASSRGQATEAFF. In DNA form, the CDR3 reads TGCGCCAGCAGCAGGGGACAGGCCACTGAAGCTTTCTTT. The genes are TRBV5-1 and TRBJ1-1; TRBD1 matches at 8 bases. V was clipped by 4 bases and J by 4 bases; unmatched bases: 3. Germline V gives CDR1 SGHRS, CDR2 YFSETQ. The CDR3 consists of 13 residues.

The gene calls are TRBV27 and TRBJ2-3, with 7 bases lining up with TRBD2. V lost 6 bases to trimming and J lost 3 bases; unmatched junction nucleotides: 6. Germline CDR1 is MNHEY and CDR2 is SMNVEV (reference sequence). The CDR3 runs 14 residues. The CDR3 spells CASRGTTKTDTQYF. Here the CDR3 DNA reads TGTGCCAGCAGAGGGACTACCAAGACAGATACGCAGTATTTT.

This CDR3 reads CATSEQGSQETQYF. CDR3 in DNA: TGTGCCACCAGTGAACAGGGATCCCAAGAGACCCAGTACTTC. The chain joins TRBV24-1 to TRBJ2-5; maybe TRBD1 (6 bases). Trimming took off 4 bases at V and 1 base at J, with 9 bases between the two ends. This CDR3 comprises 14 residues. Germline CDR1 is KGHDR and CDR2 is SFDVKD.

This clone was counted a few times. The J gene is TRBJ1-2, the V gene TRBV5-1; a weak D match, TRBD1 (5 bases). This CDR3 has 15 amino acids. The germline V and J ends were trimmed by 0 bases and 4 bases, with 13 bases remaining between them. CDR1 and CDR2 from the germline V gene are SGHRS and YFSETQ. CDR3 sequence: CASSLATGALYGYTF. DNA for the CDR3: TGCGCCAGCAGCTTGGCTACCGGGGCTCTCTATGGCTACACCTTC.

This clone is deemed medium-sized. The gene calls are TRBV21-1 and TRBJ1-1. TRBV21-1 is a pseudogene locus. The CDR3 is made up of 15 amino acids. Written as DNA, the CDR3 is TGTGCCAGCAGCAAAGTAGGGATAATGAACACTGAAGCTTTCTTT. Amino acids: CASSKVGIMNTEAFF.

The chain has TRBV10-3 and TRBJ1-6; the match to TRBD1 covers 9 bases. The V and J ends lost 3 bases and 9 bases, in that order; junction bases with no gene match: 6. The CDR3 totals 15 residues. The germline CDR1 and CDR2 sequences are ENHRY and SYGVKD. The CDR3 loop is CAISDTGTGTSPLHF. The CDR3, as DNA: TGTGCCATCAGTGATACCGGGACAGGGACTTCACCCCTCCACTTT.